This TCR beta chain was sequenced during a study of T cells in localized non-small cell lung cancer (TCRdb year 2020). The study in broad terms: The study analyzed T cell repertoires of a few hundred early-stage NSCLC patients, comparing tumors and uninvolved tumor-adjacent lungs. The cohort consisted of a few hundred treatment-naive NSCLC patients whose localized lung tumors had been resected. NSCLC patients had a mean age of roughly 69 years, and 120 to 150 were male and 85 to 110 female. Overall study outcomes, separate from this receptor: Uninvolved tumor-adjacent lung showed the highest T cell clonality, higher than tumor, which suggests more focused antigenic responses in the uninvolved tumor-adjacent lung. Because multi-region tumor sequencing was not performed, intratumor heterogeneity could not be ruled out. Because the study design was exploratory, TCR variables were selected using unadjusted p-values without false-discovery rate correction. Longer overall survival was associated with higher T cell density in blood, whereas shorter survival was associated with higher clonality in adjacent lung. A median of around 50 of the top 100 tumor clones were detected in paired uninvolved adjacent lung, and 25 to 35 of these tumor clones were also found among the top 100 clones of the paired uninvolved adjacent lung.

At diagnosis, peripheral blood, uninvolved tumor-adjacent lung and tumor were collected and were preserved as a mix of fresh-frozen and FFPE material. For TCR repertoire profiling, blood samples were analyzed as peripheral blood mononuclear cells. TCR beta CDR3 regions were sequenced from DNA using the immunoSEQ Assay. Per the source publication's procedure: T cell density was computed as TCR beta template counts normalized to usable DNA estimated by amplifying housekeeping genes. The preseqR package was used to estimate richness by extrapolating to 400,000 templates for PBMC samples and to 120,000 templates for tissue samples. Clonality was defined as one minus Pielou's evenness. To identify tissue-enriched TCRs, differential abundance testing was run on productive amino-acid clonotypes with a minimum total count of 5 and an alpha of 0.1. Repertoire overlap between compartments was quantified with the Jaccard Index and Morisita Overlap Index. GLIPH grouped TCR beta CDR3s together with public tetramer-defined viral CDR3s, and a viral motif had to include at least three viral sequences and show V-gene enrichment. TCRdb took this table from immuneACCESS and kept in-frame rearrangements with V and J called. Such tables lack part of the clones; where checked against another copy, unresolved V genes explain under half of the gap, and the rest is unexplained. V, J and clone size are those of that table, while D and trimming were read from the DNA. The sample has some 36,000 clones on record, 80% to 90% of them singletons. Around 6.1% of the sample is taken by the ten largest.

Sequences SGHAT (CDR1) and FQNNGV (CDR2) are obtained from the germline V gene. Taken from cysteine to phenylalanine, the CDR3 has 12 residues. Only CDR3 DNA is held: 36 bases, read in frame from base 1. V and J are truncated by 5 bases and 6 bases respectively, leaving an intervening sequence of 8 bases. Remarks on this clone: Its recognized antigen is unknown. The input lacks base qualities; no much larger clone sits a single base away.

The V and J genes are TRBV11-2 and TRBJ2-1; confidence is insufficient to name the D gene. The TCR sequence derives from a male donor older than 55 with stage II lung adenocarcinoma. The sequences come from peripheral blood mononuclear cells, collected before any cancer treatment. This receptor has the CDR3 CASSLAVNEQFF. The sequenced DNA: TGTGCCAGCAGCCTTGCAGTCAATGAGCAGTTCTTC. Supplemented by the reference TRBV11-2 and TRBJ2-1 proteins around the CDR3, the complete variable domain is EAGVAQSPRYKIIEKRQSVAFWCNPISGHATLYWYQQILGQGPKLLIQFQNNGVVDDSQLPKDRFSAERLKGVDSTLKIQPAKLEDSAVYLCASSLAVNEQFFGPGTRLTVL.